The 9 T cell receptor beta chains reported below all come from one sample, sequenced in a study of blood T cell repertoires in COVID-19. Using immunoSEQ multiplex PCR, the repertoire was profiled, and TCRdb retains in-frame clones only, with some absent. The sample has 200,000 to 300,000 clones; roughly 83% are singletons. The source material was PBMCs or T cells enriched from blood (not recorded which). The receptor source for this set is a woman aged 50 to 60 who had recovered from COVID-19.

This chain connects TRBV4-1 to TRBJ1-2, with D possibly matching TRBD1 (6 bases). Germline V gene lookup returns CDR1 MGHRA and CDR2 YSYEKL. This CDR3 spans 16 amino acids. V was pared by 0 bases and J by 0 bases, with 11 bases between. The CDR3 protein is CASSQDRTAPNYGYTF. The CDR3 DNA follows: TGCGCCAGCAGCCAAGATAGGACAGCACCTAACTATGGCTACACCTTC.

The rearrangement uses TRBV7-3 and TRBJ1-1, with 11 bases lining up with TRBD1. The CDR3 has 14 amino acids. Germline-derived CDR1 and CDR2 are SGHTA and FQGTGA. With 5 bases clipped from V and 4 bases from J, the junction kept 3 bases outside the gene matches. This chain's CDR3 is CASSHGTGGTEAFF. Here the CDR3 DNA reads TGTGCCAGCAGCCACGGGACAGGGGGCACTGAAGCTTTCTTT. Using reference TRBV7-3 and TRBJ1-1 for the parts outside the CDR3, the full variable domain is GAGVSQTPSNKVTEKGKYVELRCDPISGHTALYWYRQSLGQGPEFLIYFQGTGAADDSGLPNDRFFAVRPEGSVSTLKIQRTERGDSAVYLCASSHGTGGTEAFFGQGTRLTVV.

This clone has a handful of counts. The V gene is TRBV14, the J gene TRBJ2-1, with D perhaps TRBD2 (5 bases). Trimming removed 0 bases from V and 8 bases from J, with 11 bases in between. The CDR3 has 14 residues. Germline V CDR1 and CDR2: SGHDN, FVKESK. The CDR3 DNA follows: TGTGCCAGCAGCCAAGATACCGGGGAATATGAGCAGTTCTTC. Protein product: CASSQDTGEYEQFF.

The chain uses TRBV27 and TRBJ2-1; a weak D match, TRBD1 (6 bases). The CDR3 totals 16 residues. Per the germline V gene, CDR1 is MNHEY and CDR2 is SMNVEV (reference sequence). V lost 4 bases to trimming and J lost 10 bases, with 23 bases between them. The CDR3 protein is CASSSQGTVRTREQFF. CDR3 in DNA: TGTGCCAGCAGTTCCCAGGGGACGGTCCGTACGAGGGAGCAGTTCTTC.

The CDR3 region has the DNA TGTGCCAGCAGCTTGGAAGCGGGGGACACCGGGGAGCTGTTTTTT. It codes for CASSLEAGDTGELFF. The chain uses TRBV7-3 and TRBJ2-2; 8 bases match TRBD2. After removal of 3 bases from V and 3 bases from J, the junction contained 3 bases not matched to a gene. This CDR3 region has 15 residues. CDR1 is SGHTA and CDR2 is FQGTGA in the germline V gene.

This rearrangement joins TRBV2 to TRBJ1-2; tentatively, D is TRBD1 (6 bases). Germline CDR1 reads SNHLY; CDR2 reads FYNNEI. CDR3 length: 13 residues. The V end was cut by 5 bases, the J end by 4 bases, with 11 bases between. DNA of the CDR3: TGTGCCAGCAGTCGGACAGCCGGCTATGGCTACACCTTC. Translated: CASSRTAGYGYTF.

The chain has TRBV6-2 or TRBV6-3 and TRBJ2-1; 9 nucleotides match TRBD2. The germline V gene encodes CDR1 MNHEY and CDR2 SVGEGT. The CDR3 runs 15 residues. V lost 6 bases and J lost 7; bases outside the gene matches: 10. CDR3: CASSLPSGNSNEQFF. CDR3 coding DNA: TGTGCCAGCAGCCTTCCTAGCGGGAATTCGAATGAGCAGTTCTTC.

The J gene is TRBJ2-7, the V gene TRBV4-1; TRBD2 matches at 7 bases. Trimming at V came to 4 bases and at J to 3 bases, leaving 6 bases not matched to a gene. Germline loops: CDR1 MGHRA, CDR2 YSYEKL. The length of the CDR3 is 14 residues. The CDR3 DNA follows: TGCGCCAGCAGCCCTCCTGGGGGGGGCTACGAGCAGTACTTC. It encodes CASSPPGGGYEQYF.

The V call is TRBV9, the J call TRBJ2-7; maybe TRBD2 (5 bases). There are 15 residues in the CDR3. Trimming removed 0 bases from V and 1 base from J, with 11 bases in between. CDR1 SGDLS and CDR2 YYNGEE come from the germline V gene. This CDR3 reads CASSVGLTGSYEQYF. Here the CDR3 DNA reads TGTGCCAGCAGCGTAGGTCTAACGGGGTCCTACGAGCAGTACTTC. Filled out from reference TRBV9 and TRBJ2-7, the complete variable domain reads DSGVTQTPKHLITATGQRVTLRCSPRSGDLSVYWYQQSLDQGLQFLIQYYNGEERAKGNILERFSAQQFPDLHSELNLSSLELGDSALYFCASSVGLTGSYEQYFGPGTRLTVT.